This TCR beta chain was captured in a study of cytomegalovirus exposure and HLA in healthy donors. The CDR3 consists of 14 residues. CDR1 and CDR2 (germline): MNHEY, SVGAGI. The V segment lost 2 bases and the J segment 4 bases; nucleotides outside the gene matches: 3. PCR used 60 Vbeta primers and 13 Jbeta primers. The data were produced by immunoSEQ multiplex PCR, yet TCRdb's version contains in-frame clones alone and is incomplete. The sample carries 150,000 to 180,000 clones, over 65% recorded once. The clonotype originates from a man between 25 and 39 years old in good health and CMV-seronegative. The chain has TRBV6-5 and TRBJ1-2; 8 nucleotides agree with TRBD1. Sequencing was performed on PBMCs. This chain's CDR3 is CASSYAGTGYGYTF. The CDR3 DNA follows: TGTGCCAGCAGTTACGCCGGGACAGGCTATGGCTACACCTTC.